This is a list of T cell receptor beta chains from one sample in a study of regulatory dendritic cells for organ transplantation. These receptors' targets are unknown. TCRdb's table, derived via immunoSEQ multiplex PCR, lists solely in-frame clones and lacks some. The repertoire includes about 21,000 clones, 85% to 90% of them detected once, and roughly 0.26% sits in the top ten. The sequenced sample consisted of naive CD4+ T cells from blood cultured with dendritic cells. These TCRs come from a human donor in good health. CDR3s include the opening cysteine and the closing phenylalanine or tryptophan. A D gene is named only where the DNA matches it firmly. Clone size is not always given. Where it is, it says once, few, many or a class for expanded clones.

J | D | size | V | CDR3 | DNA
TRBJ2-3 | . | . | TRBV5-1 | CASSETTPDTQYF | TGCGCCAGCAGCGAGACCACCCCAGATACGCAGTATTTT
TRBJ2-5 | TRBD2 | . | TRBV7-9 | CASSLGRGLDWETQYF | TGTGCCAGCAGCTTAGGGCGGGGACTAGATTGGGAGACCCAGTACTTC
TRBJ2-1 | TRBD2 | . | TRBV12-5 | CASGLGSGGAHEQFF | TGTGCTAGTGGTTTGGGAAGCGGGGGGGCCCATGAGCAGTTCTTC
TRBJ2-3 | . | few | TRBV7-2 | CASSLALGTDTQYF | TGTGCCAGCAGCTTAGCCCTAGGGACAGATACGCAGTATTTT
TRBJ2-7 | . | . | TRBV9 | CASSVGAREQYF | TGTGCCAGCAGCGTAGGGGCCCGGGAGCAGTACTTC
TRBJ2-3 | . | . | TRBV28 | CASSSPGRGEDTQYF | TGTGCCAGCAGTTCCCCGGGACGAGGGGAAGATACGCAGTATTTT
TRBJ2-1 | . | . | TRBV7-2 | CASSLGWTQQFF | TGTGCCAGCAGCTTGGGGTGGACCCAGCAGTTCTTC
TRBJ2-1 | . | . | TRBV7-2 | CASSLRTNNEQFF | TGTGCCAGCAGCTTAAGGACCAACAATGAGCAGTTCTTC
TRBJ2-5 | TRBD2 | once | TRBV9 | CASSARTSFEETQYF | TGTGCCAGCAGCGCCCGGACTAGCTTCGAAGAGACCCAGTACTTC
TRBJ1-6 | TRBD1 | . | TRBV6-6 | CASSYSVGQGGSPLHF | TGTGCCAGCAGTTACTCCGTGGGACAGGGAGGTTCACCCCTCCACTTT
TRBJ2-7 | TRBD1 | . | TRBV27 | CASRGQGRAEQYF | TGTGCCAGCAGAGGACAGGGGAGAGCCGAGCAGTACTTC
TRBJ1-6 | . | . | TRBV21-1 | CASSKTGRYPDNSPLHF | TGTGCCAGCAGCAAAACCGGTCGGTATCCGGATAATTCACCCCTCCACTTT
TRBJ1-1 | . | . | TRBV6-5 | CASRLKGYTEAFF | TGTGCCAGCAGATTAAAAGGGTACACTGAAGCTTTCTTT
TRBJ2-7 | TRBD1 | . | TRBV30 | CAWSRRGLGEQYF | TGTGCCTGGAGTCGCAGGGGGCTGGGTGAGCAGTACTTC
TRBJ2-7 | . | . | TRBV19 | CASSMGPYEQYF | TGTGCCAGTAGTATGGGACCGTACGAGCAGTACTTC
TRBJ2-2 | . | once | TRBV28 | CASSPRGTGELFF | TGTGCCAGCAGTCCGCGGGGCACCGGGGAGCTGTTTTTT
TRBJ2-2 | . | . | TRBV7-9 | CASSLAASGTGELFF | TGTGCCAGCAGCTTAGCTGCCAGTGGCACCGGGGAGCTGTTTTTT
TRBJ1-1 | TRBD1 | . | TRBV6-6 | CASSNSVGGSFF | TGTGCCAGCAGTAACTCTGTAGGGGGCTCTTTCTTT
TRBJ2-5 | . | . | TRBV7-6 | CASSSRETQYF | TGTGCCAGCAGCTCCAGAGAGACCCAGTACTTC
TRBJ1-1 | . | . | TRBV4-3 | CASSQVRGLGEAFF | TGCGCCAGCAGCCAAGTCCGGGGACTAGGTGAAGCTTTCTTT
TRBJ2-5 | . | . | TRBV30 | CAWQYPGQQETQYF | TGTGCCTGGCAATACCCGGGACAACAAGAGACCCAGTACTTC
TRBJ2-7 | . | . | TRBV11-2 | CASSLNRANEQYF | TGTGCCAGCAGCTTAAACAGGGCGAACGAGCAGTACTTC
TRBJ2-7 | . | . | TRBV4-2 | CASSQDLYSYEQYF | TGTGCCAGCAGCCAAGACTTGTACTCCTACGAGCAGTACTTC
TRBJ1-3 | . | . | TRBV14 | CASSQDPGWNTIYF | TGTGCCAGCAGCCAAGATCCAGGGTGGAACACCATATATTTT
TRBJ1-4 | TRBD1 | few | TRBV11-2 | CASSWTGEKLFF | TGTGCCAGCAGCTGGACAGGTGAAAAACTGTTTTTT
TRBJ2-5 | TRBD2 | once | TRBV15 | CATSRDPVAGETQYF | TGTGCCACCAGCAGAGATCCTGTAGCGGGAGAGACCCAGTACTTC
TRBJ2-7 | TRBD1 | . | TRBV6-6 | CASSYSRQGSSYEQYF | TGTGCCAGCAGTTACTCGAGACAGGGAAGTTCCTACGAGCAGTACTTC
TRBJ2-7 | . | . | TRBV28 | CATIPHAGASYEQYF | TGTGCCACCATCCCCCACGCAGGGGCCTCCTACGAGCAGTACTTC
TRBJ2-2 | . | . | TRBV14 | CASSNWPETNTGELFF | TGTGCCAGCAGCAATTGGCCAGAGACGAACACCGGGGAGCTGTTTTTT
TRBJ1-6 | TRBD1 | . | TRBV28 | CASSFSDRDNSPLHF | TGTGCCAGCAGTTTTTCGGACAGGGATAATTCACCCCTCCACTTT
TRBJ2-2 | TRBD1 | . | TRBV30 | CAWSVGTGGTGELFF | TGTGCCTGGAGTGTTGGGACAGGGGGCACCGGGGAGCTGTTTTTT
TRBJ2-2 | . | . | TRBV11-3 | CASSLISPRTAYNTGELFF | TGTGCCAGCAGCTTAATCTCCCCCCGGACTGCCTATAACACCGGGGAGCTGTTTTTT
TRBJ2-3 | . | . | TRBV12-5 | CASGLVVTPSRGHLTDTQYF | TGTGCTAGTGGTTTGGTAGTAACACCGAGTCGGGGGCACCTCACAGATACGCAGTATTTT
TRBJ2-3 | . | . | TRBV5-1 | CASSQAPGDTQYF | TGCGCCAGCAGCCAGGCCCCCGGCGATACGCAGTATTTT
TRBJ1-2 | . | few | TRBV5-4 | CASSQFRVGYGYTF | TGTGCCAGCAGCCAATTCAGGGTGGGCTATGGCTACACCTTC
TRBJ2-4 | . | . | TRBV7-9 | CASSLDPGRDVQYF | TGTGCCAGCAGCCTGGACCCGGGCAGGGACGTTCAGTACTTC
TRBJ1-5 | . | . | TRBV28 | CASSFAGTRNQPQHF | TGTGCCAGCAGTTTTGCGGGGACGCGCAATCAGCCCCAGCATTTT
TRBJ2-5 | . | . | TRBV30 | CAWSVRETQYF | TGTGCCTGGAGTGTACGTGAGACCCAGTACTTC
TRBJ2-2 | . | . | TRBV6-5 | CASSYVDAGELFF | TGTGCCAGCAGTTACGTGGACGCCGGGGAGCTGTTTTTT
TRBJ1-1 | . | . | TRBV29-1 | CSVPRGVLNTEAFF | TGCAGCGTCCCACGCGGGGTCCTCAACACTGAAGCTTTCTTT
TRBJ1-1 | . | . | TRBV11-2 | CASSSQGRPMNTEAFF | TGTGCCAGCAGCTCCCAGGGCCGACCGATGAACACTGAAGCTTTCTTT
TRBJ1-1 | . | once | TRBV11-1 | CASSLYGGGLNTEAFF | TGTGCCAGCAGCTTATACGGGGGAGGGCTGAACACTGAAGCTTTCTTT
TRBJ2-1 | TRBD1 | . | TRBV16 | CASSQFGQGAGEQFF | TGTGCCAGCAGCCAATTTGGACAGGGGGCAGGTGAGCAGTTCTTC
TRBJ2-7 | . | . | TRBV29-1 | CSVEDMQGGAYEQYF | TGCAGCGTTGAAGATATGCAGGGGGGGGCCTACGAGCAGTACTTC
TRBJ2-5 | . | . | TRBV11-1 | CASSSADEQGSHYF | TGTGCCAGCAGCTCCGCAGACGAACAGGGTTCCCACTACTTC
TRBJ2-3 | TRBD1 | . | TRBV9 | CASSTRQGLTDTQYF | TGTGCCAGCAGCACACGACAGGGTCTGACAGATACGCAGTATTTT
TRBJ1-2 | . | few | TRBV27 | CASSLSMGARGYTF | TGTGCCAGCAGTTTATCGATGGGGGCTCGTGGCTACACCTTC
TRBJ1-2 | . | . | TRBV7-9 | CASSPNRAGEMRYTF | TGTGCCAGCAGCCCAAACAGGGCAGGGGAAATGCGCTACACCTTC
TRBJ1-1 | . | . | TRBV7-9 | CASSFTGGNTEAFF | TGTGCCAGCAGCTTTACGGGGGGGAACACTGAAGCTTTCTTT
TRBJ2-3 | . | . | TRBV19 | CASSLGPQGPDTQYF | TGTGCCAGTAGTCTGGGTCCCCAGGGCCCAGATACGCAGTATTTT